This TCR beta chain is from a study of cytomegalovirus exposure and HLA in healthy donors. Across the study: Among roughly 180 million T cells, an earlier analysis found 90 million to 130 million unique TCR beta sequences.

Germline V CDR1 and CDR2: SGHTA, FQGNSA. The CDR3 runs 14 residues. PCR involved 60 Vbeta and 13 Jbeta primers. This table comes from immunoSEQ multiplex PCR, and its TCRdb copy is limited to in-frame clones, with some not included. The table shows 100,000 to 150,000 clones, with about two thirds occurring only once. Findings and limits, study-wide: For TCR beta chains, V- and J-gene trimming was later linked to a missense DCLRE1C variant. A previous analysis found most TCR beta V segments productive roughly 87% or roughly 30% of the time.

Worth noting for this clone: Its antigen is undetermined.

The rearrangement uses TRBV7-2 and TRBJ2-5; 7 bases line up with TRBD1. The end of the DNA aligns better with TRBJ2-7, so the J call may be wrong. The sample comprised PBMCs. The TCR was taken from a man aged 25 to 45 in good health and CMV-seronegative. CDR3 loop: CASSDPGQIYEQYF. CDR3 in DNA: TGTGCCAGCAGCGACCCGGGACAGATCTACGAGCAGTACTTC.